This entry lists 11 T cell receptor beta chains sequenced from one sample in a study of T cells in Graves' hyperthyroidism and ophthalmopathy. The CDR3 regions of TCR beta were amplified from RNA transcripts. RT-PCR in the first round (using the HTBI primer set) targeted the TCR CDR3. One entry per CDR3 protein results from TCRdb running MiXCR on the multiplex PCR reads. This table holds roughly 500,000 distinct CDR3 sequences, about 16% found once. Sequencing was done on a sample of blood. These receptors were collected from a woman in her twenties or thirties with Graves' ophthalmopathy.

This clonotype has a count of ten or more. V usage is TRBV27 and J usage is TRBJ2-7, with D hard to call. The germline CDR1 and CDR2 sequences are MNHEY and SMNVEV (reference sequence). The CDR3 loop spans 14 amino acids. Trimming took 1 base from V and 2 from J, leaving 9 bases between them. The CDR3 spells CASSLFGVPYEQYF. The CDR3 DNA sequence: TGTGCCAGCAGTTTATTTGGGGTCCCCTACGAGCAGTACTTC.

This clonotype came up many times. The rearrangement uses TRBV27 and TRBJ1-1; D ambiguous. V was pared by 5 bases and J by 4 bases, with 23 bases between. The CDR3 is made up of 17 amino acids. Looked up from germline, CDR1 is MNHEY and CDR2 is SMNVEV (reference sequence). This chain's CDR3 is CASSTRTGTSWGTEAFF. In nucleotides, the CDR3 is TGTGCCAGCAGTACGAGGACGGGAACGTCGTGGGGCACTGAAGCTTTCTTT.

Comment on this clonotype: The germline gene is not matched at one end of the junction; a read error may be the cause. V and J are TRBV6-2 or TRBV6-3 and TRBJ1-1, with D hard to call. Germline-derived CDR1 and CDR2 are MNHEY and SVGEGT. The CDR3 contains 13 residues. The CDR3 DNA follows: TGTGCCAGCGGTTATTTACAGCGAATTGAAGCTTTCTTT. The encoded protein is CASGYLQRIEAFF.

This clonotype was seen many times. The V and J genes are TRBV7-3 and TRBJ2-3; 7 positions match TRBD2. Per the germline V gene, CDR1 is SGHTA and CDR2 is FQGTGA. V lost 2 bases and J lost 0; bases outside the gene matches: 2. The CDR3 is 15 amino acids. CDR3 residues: CASSLYSGSTDTQYF. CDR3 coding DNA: TGTGCCAGCAGCTTATATAGCGGGAGCACAGATACGCAGTATTTT.

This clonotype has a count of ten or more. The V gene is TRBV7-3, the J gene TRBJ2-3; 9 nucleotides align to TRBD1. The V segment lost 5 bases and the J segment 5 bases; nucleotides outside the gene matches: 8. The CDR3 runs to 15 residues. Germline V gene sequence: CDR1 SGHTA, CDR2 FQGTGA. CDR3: CASSALTGGRDTQYF. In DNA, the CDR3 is TGTGCCAGCAGCGCCTTGACAGGGGGGAGAGATACGCAGTATTTT.

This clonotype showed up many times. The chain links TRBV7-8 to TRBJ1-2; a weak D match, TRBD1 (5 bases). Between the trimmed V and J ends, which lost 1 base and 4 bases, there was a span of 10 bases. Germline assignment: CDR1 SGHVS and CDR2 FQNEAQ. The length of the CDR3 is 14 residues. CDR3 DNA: TGTGCCAGCAGCTTAGTAGGGGATGGCTATGGCTACACCTTC. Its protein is CASSLVGDGYGYTF.

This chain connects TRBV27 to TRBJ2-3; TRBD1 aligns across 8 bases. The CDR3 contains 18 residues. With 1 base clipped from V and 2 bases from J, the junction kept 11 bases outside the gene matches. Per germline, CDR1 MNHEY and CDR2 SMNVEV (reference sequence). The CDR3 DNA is TGTGCCAGCAGTTTATTTGAGTGGACAGGGACATCCACAGATACGCAGTATTTT. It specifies CASSLFEWTGTSTDTQYF.

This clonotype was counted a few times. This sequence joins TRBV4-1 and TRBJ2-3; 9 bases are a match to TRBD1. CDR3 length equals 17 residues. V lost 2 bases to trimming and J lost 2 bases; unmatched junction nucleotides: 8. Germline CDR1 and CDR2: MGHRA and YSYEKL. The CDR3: CASSQKTGTGNTDTQYF. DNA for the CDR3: TGCGCCAGCAGCCAAAAAACCGGGACAGGGAACACAGATACGCAGTATTTT.

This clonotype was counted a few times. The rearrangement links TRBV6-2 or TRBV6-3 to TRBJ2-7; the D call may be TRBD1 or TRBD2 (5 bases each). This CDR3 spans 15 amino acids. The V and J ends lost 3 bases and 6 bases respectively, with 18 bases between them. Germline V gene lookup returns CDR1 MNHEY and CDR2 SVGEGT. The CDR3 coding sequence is TGTGCCAGCAGTTATGTGACAGAGGACTGGGGCGAGCAGTACTTC. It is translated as CASSYVTEDWGEQYF.

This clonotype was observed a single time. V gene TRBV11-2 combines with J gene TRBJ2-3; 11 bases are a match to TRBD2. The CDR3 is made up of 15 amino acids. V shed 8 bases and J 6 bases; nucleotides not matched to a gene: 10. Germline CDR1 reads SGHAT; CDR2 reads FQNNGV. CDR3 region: CASGRTSGRLDTQYF. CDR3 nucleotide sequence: TGTGCCAGCGGTAGAACTAGCGGGAGATTGGATACGCAGTATTTT. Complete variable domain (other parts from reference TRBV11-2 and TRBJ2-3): EAGVAQSPRYKIIEKRQSVAFWCNPISGHATLYWYQQILGQGPKLLIQFQNNGVVDDSQLPKDRFSAERLKGVDSTLKIQPAKLEDSAVYLCASGRTSGRLDTQYFGPGTRLTVL.

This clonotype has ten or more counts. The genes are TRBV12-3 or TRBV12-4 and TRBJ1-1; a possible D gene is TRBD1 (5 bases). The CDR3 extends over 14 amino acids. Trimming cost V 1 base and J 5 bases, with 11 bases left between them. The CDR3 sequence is CASSLGGGRTEAFF. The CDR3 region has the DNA TGTGCCAGCAGTTTAGGGGGCGGGCGAACTGAAGCTTTCTTT.